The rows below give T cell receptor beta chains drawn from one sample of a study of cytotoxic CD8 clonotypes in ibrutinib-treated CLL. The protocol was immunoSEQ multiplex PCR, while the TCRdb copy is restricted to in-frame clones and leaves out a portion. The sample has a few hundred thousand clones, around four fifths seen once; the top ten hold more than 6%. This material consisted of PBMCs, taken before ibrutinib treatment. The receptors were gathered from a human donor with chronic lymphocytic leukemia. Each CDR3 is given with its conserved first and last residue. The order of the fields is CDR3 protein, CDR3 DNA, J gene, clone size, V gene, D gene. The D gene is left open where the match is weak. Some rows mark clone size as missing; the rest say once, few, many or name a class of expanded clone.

CASSFYTEAFF | TGTGCCAGCAGCTTCTACACTGAAGCTTTCTTT | TRBJ1-1 | - | TRBV11-2 | -
CASSSPGTHKSSYEQYF | TGTGCCAGCAGCTCCCCCGGGACACACAAAAGCTCCTACGAGCAGTACTTC | TRBJ2-7 | - | TRBV7-9 | -
CAINGDAGNSGANVLTF | TGTGCCATCAACGGGGACGCTGGGAACTCTGGGGCCAACGTCCTGACTTTC | TRBJ2-6 | - | TRBV10-3 | -
CASSGGTGGAEAFF | TGTGCCAGCAGTGGTGGGACAGGGGGGGCTGAAGCTTTCTTT | TRBJ1-1 | - | TRBV6-5 | TRBD1
CASSEWRHGQPQHF | TGTGCCAGCAGCGAGTGGCGACACGGTCAGCCCCAGCATTTT | TRBJ1-5 | - | TRBV7-8 | -
CASSLRFDRTEAFF | TGTGCCAGCAGCTTACGATTCGACAGGACTGAAGCTTTCTTT | TRBJ1-1 | - | TRBV5-8 | -
CASSARQGSNYGYTF | TGCGCCAGCAGCGCACGACAGGGATCTAACTATGGCTACACCTTC | TRBJ1-2 | - | TRBV5-1 | TRBD1
CASSHGRGGITYEQYF | TGTGCCAGCAGCCATGGCAGGGGGGGAATAACCTACGAGCAGTACTTC | TRBJ2-7 | - | TRBV4-2 | -
CASSLGGRETQYF | TGCGCCAGCAGCTTAGGGGGGCGAGAGACCCAGTACTTC | TRBJ2-5 | - | TRBV5-1 | -
CASSLQQGRQPQHF | TGTGCCAGCAGCTTGCAACAGGGACGTCAGCCCCAGCATTTT | TRBJ1-5 | - | TRBV5-5 | -
CASSFNRGQETQYF | TGTGCCAGCAGCTTTAACAGGGGACAAGAGACCCAGTACTTC | TRBJ2-5 | - | TRBV11-2 | TRBD1
CASSVGPSYEQYF | TGTGCCAGCAGCGTGGGACCGTCCTACGAGCAGTACTTC | TRBJ2-7 | - | TRBV7-2 | -
CASSLVSGSYEQYF | TGTGCCAGCAGTTTAGTGTCGGGATCCTACGAGCAGTACTTC | TRBJ2-7 | - | TRBV28 | -
CASSFNTNNEKLFF | TGTGCCAGCAGCTTCAACACAAATAATGAAAAACTGTTTTTT | TRBJ1-4 | - | TRBV5-4 | -
CSVRTGQAYEQYF | TGCAGCGTGCGGACAGGGCAAGCCTACGAGCAGTACTTC | TRBJ2-7 | - | TRBV29-1 | TRBD1
CASSYGLAAYEQYF | TGTGCCAGCAGTTACGGCCTAGCGGCCTACGAGCAGTACTTC | TRBJ2-7 | once | TRBV6-6 | TRBD2
CASSQAPIGLAGTYNEQFF | TGCGCCAGCAGCCAAGCGCCTATCGGGCTAGCGGGAACCTACAATGAGCAGTTCTTC | TRBJ2-1 | - | TRBV4-3 | TRBD2
CASSGTRNTGELFF | TGTGCCAGCAGCGGGACCCGGAACACCGGGGAGCTGTTTTTT | TRBJ2-2 | - | TRBV6-5 | -
CASSFGQGAATGELFF | TGTGCCAGCAGCTTCGGACAGGGGGCAGCCACCGGGGAGCTGTTTTTT | TRBJ2-2 | - | TRBV7-6 | TRBD1
CASSISPSNQPQHF | TGTGCCAGTAGTATTTCGCCCAGCAATCAGCCCCAGCATTTT | TRBJ1-5 | - | TRBV19 | -
CASSVPSGQVYGYTF | TGTGCCAGCAGCGTTCCCTCGGGACAAGTTTATGGCTACACCTTC | TRBJ1-2 | few | TRBV9 | -
CASSRTGTSGRFNEQFF | TGCGCCAGCAGCCGAACCGGGACTAGCGGGAGATTCAATGAGCAGTTCTTC | TRBJ2-1 | few | TRBV4-3 | TRBD2
CASSLGTVTDTQYF | TGTGCCAGCAGCCTCGGGACCGTCACAGATACGCAGTATTTT | TRBJ2-3 | - | TRBV7-2 | -
CASTNLGTVQGNEQFF | TGTGCCAGCACCAACTTAGGGACAGTACAGGGAAATGAGCAGTTCTTC | TRBJ2-1 | - | TRBV7-9 | TRBD1
CASSGTENGYTF | TGTGCCAGCAGCGGGACGGAGAATGGCTACACCTTC | TRBJ1-2 | few | TRBV5-4 | -
CASSPTGMNTEAFF | TGTGCCAGCAGCCCGACAGGGATGAACACTGAAGCTTTCTTT | TRBJ1-1 | few | TRBV27 | TRBD1
CASSLYTGELFF | TGTGCCAGCAGCCTCTACACCGGGGAGCTGTTTTTT | TRBJ2-2 | - | TRBV14 | -
CSGGTSGYNEQFF | TGCAGCGGAGGGACTAGCGGATACAATGAGCAGTTCTTC | TRBJ2-1 | - | TRBV29-1 | TRBD2